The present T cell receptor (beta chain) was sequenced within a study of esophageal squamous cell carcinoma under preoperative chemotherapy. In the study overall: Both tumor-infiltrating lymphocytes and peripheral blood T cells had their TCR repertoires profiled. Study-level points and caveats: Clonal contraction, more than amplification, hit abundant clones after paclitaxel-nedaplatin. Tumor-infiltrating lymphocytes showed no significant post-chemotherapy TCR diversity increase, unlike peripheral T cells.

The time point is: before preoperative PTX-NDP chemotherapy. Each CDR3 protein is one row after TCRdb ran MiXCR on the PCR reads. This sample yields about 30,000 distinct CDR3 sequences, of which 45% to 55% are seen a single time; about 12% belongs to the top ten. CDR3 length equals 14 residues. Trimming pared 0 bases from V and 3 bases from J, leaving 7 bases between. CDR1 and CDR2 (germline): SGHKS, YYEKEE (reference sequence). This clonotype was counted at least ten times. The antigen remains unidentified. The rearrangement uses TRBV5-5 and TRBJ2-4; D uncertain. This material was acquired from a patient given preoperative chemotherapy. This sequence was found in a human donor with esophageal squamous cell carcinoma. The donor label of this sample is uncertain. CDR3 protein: CASSLDESKNIQYF. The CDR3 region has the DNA TGTGCCAGCAGCTTGGACGAGAGCAAAAACATTCAGTACTTC. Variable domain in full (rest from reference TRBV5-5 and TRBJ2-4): DAGVTQSPTHLIKTRGQQVTLRCSPISGHKSVSWYQQVLGQGPQFIFQYYEKEERGRGNFPDRFSARQFPNYSSELNVNALLLGDSALYLCASSLDESKNIQYFGAGTRLSVL.